This TCR beta chain was found in a study of shared clonotypes between healthy human individuals. Details on this clone: Its cognate antigen is unknown.

As processed by the authors: Quality scores were absent from the junction-only immunoSEQ sequences, so filtering differed. Using immunoSEQ multiplex PCR, the repertoire was profiled, and TCRdb retains in-frame clones only, with some absent. That table gives V, J and clone size, and the DNA gave D and trimming. The table lists some 2.4 million clones, 80% to 95% of them singletons. Findings and limits, study-wide: Rarefaction analysis demonstrated incomplete sorted-subset sequencing notwithstanding large depth.

V was clipped by 6 bases and J by 5 bases; unmatched bases: 9. The CDR3 is 15 residues long. Sequences were obtained from naive CD4+ T cells from PBMCs. The subset denotes: CD45RA+ positively selected. The rearrangement uses TRBV23-1 and TRBJ2-5, with TRBD1 matching 10 bases. TRBV23-1 is designated an ORF whose function remains uncertain. The sequence was obtained from a man younger than 30 in good health. Some clones in this sample may be carry-over from other donors' samples. The CDR3: CASSPPGTGDETQYF. CDR3 sequence (DNA): TGCGCCAGCAGCCCCCCCGGGACAGGGGACGAGACCCAGTACTTC.